Given below is one T cell receptor (beta chain) in context. What it binds is not known. This sample is drawn from a study of OX40 agonist ivuxolimab in advanced cancers. Overall study: Three dose-escalation patients had partial responses: one with hepatocellular carcinoma and two with cutaneous melanoma. General study points: CD8+ T cells were the subset that, on average, had more expanded clones than CD4+. Both blood CD4+ and CD8+ T cells showed clonal growth by week 6 at 0.1 to 3.0 mg/kg. Certain nonresponders additionally had low normalized T-cell clonal expansion.

The data were produced by immunoSEQ multiplex PCR, yet TCRdb's version contains in-frame clones alone and is incomplete. The sample contains tens of thousands of clones, around 84% of which appear only once. The CDR3 runs to 14 residues. Trimming removed 2 bases from V and 0 bases from J, with 5 bases in between. CDR1 is SGHTA and CDR2 is FQGNSA in the germline V gene. The sequences come from CD4+ or CD8+ T cells sorted from blood, collected in a trial of the OX40 agonist ivuxolimab. The source of this sequence is an adult with an advanced solid tumor such as melanoma, head and neck, liver or kidney cancer. V usage is TRBV7-2 and J usage is TRBJ2-4; the D is unclear. CDR3 protein: CASSLRVAKNIQYF. Here the CDR3 DNA reads TGTGCCAGCAGCTTACGGGTAGCCAAAAACATTCAGTACTTC.